The 25 T cell receptor beta chains below come from one sample, sequenced in a study of T cell repertoires in cytomegalovirus infection. These TCRs' antigens remain unknown. TCRdb redid the calling of the reads with MiXCR, one entry per CDR3 protein. The sample consists of about 700,000 distinct CDR3 sequences, around 32% of them appearing once. Here the sequenced sample was cultured PBMCs, taken from culture after CMV antigen stimulation. The origin of the receptors is a human donor in good health (CMV status not recorded). Some clones in this sample may be carry-over from other donors' samples.

The chain carries TRBV28 and TRBJ1-4; the match to TRBD1 covers 7 bases. Trimming took 2 bases from V and 0 from J; bases not matched to a gene: 6. This CDR3 region has 17 residues. CDR1 is MDHEN and CDR2 is SYDVKM in the germline V gene. CDR3 bases: TGTGCCAGCAGTTTAGACGGGACAGCAGCAACTAATGAAAAACTGTTTTTT. Translating it yields CASSLDGTAATNEKLFF.

This chain joins TRBV7-3 and TRBJ1-4, with unresolved D. Germline lookup yields CDR1 SGHTA and CDR2 FQGTGA. This CDR3 has 13 residues. V dropped 8 bases and J dropped 0 bases, with 7 bases sitting between them. The CDR3 DNA reads as TGTGCCAGCGGATCTGCAACTAATGAAAAACTGTTTTTT. It encodes CASGSATNEKLFF.

This clonotype was picked up a small number of times. The chain has TRBV12-3 or TRBV12-4 and TRBJ2-1; 11 positions match TRBD1. V lost 3 bases and J lost 9; bases outside the gene matches: 4. The CDR3 spans 14 residues. CDR3 DNA: TGTGCCAGCAGTTTGGACAGGGGGCGCGGTGAGCAGTTCTTC. Translating it yields CASSLDRGRGEQFF.

This clonotype was seen a few times. The genes are TRBV19 and TRBJ2-7; 9 bases line up with TRBD2. J gave up 5 bases and V 5 bases, and 16 bases lay outside the gene matches. CDR3 size: 17 residues. Per germline, CDR1 LNHDA and CDR2 SQIVND (reference sequence). The CDR3 nucleotides read TGTGCCAGTAGTTCGTGGACTAGCGCGTTCGGGGAGAACGAGCAGTACTTC. Protein product: CASSSWTSAFGENEQYF.

CDR3 in amino acids: CASNRGAFSGYTF. The DNA of the CDR3 is TGTGCCAGCAATCGGGGGGCGTTCAGTGGCTACACCTTC. The chain recombines TRBV2 with TRBJ1-2; possibly TRBD1 for D (6 bases). The germline V gene encodes CDR1 SNHLY and CDR2 FYNNEI. The germline V and J ends were trimmed by 7 bases and 7 bases, with 16 bases remaining between them. CDR3 length: 13 residues.

This clonotype occurred a few times. The genes are TRBV6-6 and TRBJ1-1, with D uncertain. Per the germline V gene, CDR1 is MNHNY and CDR2 is SVGAGI (reference sequence). The CDR3 runs 13 residues. Trimming removed 7 bases at V and 3 bases at J, with 12 bases between. The CDR3 nucleotides are TGTGCCAGCACTCAAGGGCTGGACACTGAAGCTTTCTTT. Translating it yields CASTQGLDTEAFF.

Only a few counts were recorded for this clonotype. The CDR3 sequence: CASSPGTALGYTF. For the CDR3, the DNA is TGTGCCAGCAGCCCCGGGACGGCGCTAGGCTACACCTTC. The chain combines TRBV7-6 with TRBJ1-2; a possible D gene is TRBD1 (5 bases). V lost 5 bases, J lost 8 bases, and 15 bases lay in between. The CDR3 is 13 amino acids. Germline CDR1 is SGHVS and CDR2 is FNYEAQ. Using reference TRBV7-6 and TRBJ1-2 for the parts outside the CDR3, the full variable domain is GAGVSQSPRYKVTKRGQDVALRCDPISGHVSLYWYRQALGQGPEFLTYFNYEAQQDKSGLPNDRFSAERPEGSISTLTIQRTEQRDSAMYRCASSPGTALGYTFGSGTRLTVV.

This clonotype has a handful of counts. The chain couples TRBV29-1 to TRBJ2-2; D is unclear. The CDR3 loop spans 14 amino acids. The V and J ends lost 7 bases and 6 bases respectively, with 18 bases between them. Germline-derived CDR1 and CDR2 are SQVTM and ANQGSEA. The CDR3 DNA is TGCAGCGCCCGCGCCGGTGTGGCGTCCGGGGAGCTGTTTTTT. Its translation: CSARAGVASGELFF.

The chain is built from TRBV7-2 and TRBJ2-5, with D possibly TRBD1 on 5 matching bases. The CDR3 sequence is 13 residues long. V lost 5 bases to trimming and J lost 4 bases, with 11 bases between them. Germline V CDR1 and CDR2: SGHTA, FQGNSA. The CDR3 DNA reads as TGTGCCAGCAGCGGGAAGGGGTTAGAGACCCAGTACTTC. It is translated as CASSGKGLETQYF.

The chain uses TRBV5-4 and TRBJ2-2, with D possibly matching TRBD2 (6 bases). Trimming took 2 bases from V and 8 from J, leaving 13 bases between them. Germline V gene lookup returns CDR1 SGHNT and CDR2 YYREEE (reference sequence). CDR3 size: 14 residues. CDR3 nucleotides: TGTGCCAGCAGCTTCGGAGGGGTCGGTGGGGAGCTGTTTTTT. Protein sequence: CASSFGGVGGELFF.

This clonotype came up many times. The chain couples TRBV7-8 to TRBJ2-7, with 8 bases lining up with TRBD1. Germline V lookup: CDR1 SGHVS, CDR2 FQNEAQ. CDR3 length: 15 amino acids. The J segment lost 1 base and the V segment lost 3 bases, leaving 5 bases of the junction unmatched. The chain's CDR3 is CASSLRQGPSYEQYF. The CDR3, as DNA: TGTGCCAGCAGCTTGAGACAGGGGCCGTCCTACGAGCAGTACTTC.

This clonotype was counted ten times or more. Sequence at one end of the junction differs from germline and may be a read error. This chain links TRBV7-2 with TRBJ2-1; unclear D gene. Germline V gene data show CDR1 as SGHTA and CDR2 as FQGNSA. The CDR3 runs 11 residues. The CDR3: CASSLVNRLTF. In DNA form, the CDR3 reads TGTGCCAGCAGCTTAGTGAACCGTCTCACCTTC.

This clonotype has more than one count but fewer than ten. The chain carries TRBV5-1 and TRBJ1-1; no clear D. Germline V gene sequence: CDR1 SGHRS, CDR2 YFSETQ. CDR3 size: 14 residues. V lost 0 bases and J 4 bases, leaving 10 bases between the germline ends. The CDR3 DNA reads as TGCGCCAGCAGCTTGGGGCAGACGGGCACTGAAGCTTTCTTT. It yields the protein CASSLGQTGTEAFF.

There are a few counts of this clonotype. J is TRBJ2-5 and V is TRBV2; tentatively, D is TRBD1 or TRBD2 (5 bases each). V was clipped by 7 bases and J by 3 bases, with 6 bases between them. This CDR3 spans 11 amino acids. Germline V gene sequence: CDR1 SNHLY, CDR2 FYNNEI. CDR3 amino acids: CASMGEETQYF. CDR3 sequence (DNA): TGTGCCAGCATGGGGGAAGAGACCCAGTACTTC.

The gene calls are TRBV12-3 or TRBV12-4 and TRBJ1-2; TRBD1 agrees at 8 bases. Germline trimming cut 9 bases from V and 8 bases from J; bases unmatched to any gene: 11. The length of the CDR3 is 13 residues. The CDR3 protein is CASTGGLGEGYTF. Written as DNA, the CDR3 is TGTGCCAGTACAGGGGGTCTTGGTGAGGGCTACACCTTC.

The table lists this clonotype with many counts. V and J are TRBV7-2 and TRBJ2-7; D is possibly TRBD1 (6 bases). The CDR3 extends over 15 amino acids. V was shortened by 5 bases and J by 5 bases, with 19 bases between the two germline ends. The germline gives CDR1 SGHTA, CDR2 FQGNSA. The CDR3 DNA reads as TGTGCCAGCAGCCCCGGCTACAGGGTAGTCCACGAGCAGTACTTC. This sequence encodes CASSPGYRVVHEQYF.

J is TRBJ1-1 and V is TRBV7-9; possible D gene TRBD1, 5 bases. V was shortened by 5 bases and J by 5 bases, with 9 bases between the two germline ends. From germline, CDR1 is SEHNR and CDR2 FQNEAQ (reference sequence). The CDR3 runs 12 residues. The CDR3 loop reads CASSPGRTEAFF. CDR3 coding DNA: TGTGCCAGCAGCCCAGGGAGGACTGAAGCTTTCTTT.

There are many counts of this clonotype. CDR3 sequence (DNA): TGTGCCAGCAGCTTTGACAGTAGCAATCAGCCCCAGCATTTT. Its protein is CASSFDSSNQPQHF. The chain uses TRBV7-9 and TRBJ1-5, with D possibly matching TRBD1 (5 bases). With 3 bases removed from V and 0 bases from J, the gap between germline ends came to 6 bases. Germline values: CDR1 SEHNR, CDR2 FQNEAQ (reference sequence). This CDR3 is 14 amino acids long. Full variable domain (outside the CDR3, taken from reference TRBV7-9 and TRBJ1-5): DTGVSQNPRHKITKRGQNVTFRCDPISEHNRLYWYRQTLGQGPEFLTYFQNEAQLEKSRLLSDRFSAERPKGSFSTLEIQRTEQGDSAMYLCASSFDSSNQPQHFGDGTRLSIL.

The gene calls are TRBV6-5 and TRBJ1-1, with 7 bases identical to TRBD1. This CDR3 has 15 residues. The V gene end was trimmed by 0 bases and the J gene end by 4 bases; junction bases not matched to a gene: 5. Germline V gives CDR1 MNHEY, CDR2 SVGAGI. CDR3 coding DNA: TGTGCCAGCAGTTACTCGTACAGGGGCGCCACTGAAGCTTTCTTT. Residues: CASSYSYRGATEAFF.

The chain is built from TRBV19 and TRBJ1-1, with 7 bases lining up with TRBD1. The CDR3 length is 17 residues. V lost 6 bases and J lost 1; bases outside the gene matches: 14. The germline gives CDR1 LNHDA, CDR2 SQIVND (reference sequence). CDR3 region: CASSLSATGRGNTEAFF. The DNA of the CDR3 is TGTGCCAGTAGCCTTTCGGCGACAGGGCGTGGGAACACTGAAGCTTTCTTT.

This clonotype was recorded many times. The V call is TRBV7-2, the J call TRBJ1-1; D is undetermined. CDR1 is SGHTA, CDR2 FQGNSA, per germline. This CDR3 is 13 amino acids long. V lost 8 bases and J lost 4, with 14 bases in between. CDR3 DNA: TGTGCCAGCGAAACGCGGGGAGGCACTGAAGCTTTCTTT. Encoded protein: CASETRGGTEAFF. Full variable domain (outside the CDR3, taken from reference TRBV7-2 and TRBJ1-1): GAGVSQSPSNKVTEKGKDVELRCDPISGHTALYWYRQSLGQGLEFLIYFQGNSAPDKSGLPSDRFSAERTGGSVSTLTIQRTQQEDSAVYLCASETRGGTEAFFGQGTRLTVV.

The chain recombines TRBV6-5 with TRBJ2-5, with D possibly TRBD1 on 6 matching bases. CDR1 and CDR2 (germline): MNHEY, SVGAGI. Trimming shortened V by 6 bases and J by 5 bases, and 16 bases separated the two germline ends. The CDR3 length is 14 residues. CDR3 nucleotides: TGTGCCAGCAGCGAAACCCAGGGGCAGGAGACCCAGTACTTC. This encodes CASSETQGQETQYF.

This clonotype was picked up a small number of times. The chain combines TRBV20-1 with TRBJ2-5; TRBD1 agrees at 8 bases. Germline CDR1 DFQATT, CDR2 SNEGSKA (reference sequence). V shed 2 bases and J 6 bases; nucleotides not matched to a gene: 11. This CDR3 region has 15 residues. The CDR3 reads CSARSGAGQGKTQYF. In nucleotides, the CDR3 is TGCAGTGCTAGAAGCGGCGCTGGACAGGGAAAGACCCAGTACTTC.

This clonotype has a handful of counts. The chain is built from TRBV12-3 or TRBV12-4 and TRBJ2-5; TRBD2 matches 14 bases. The CDR3 is made up of 16 amino acids. The trim removed 5 bases at V and 5 bases at J, leaving 7 bases unmatched. The CDR3 sequence: CASSQTSGGASETQYF. The CDR3 bases are TGTGCCAGCAGTCAGACTAGCGGGGGGGCGAGTGAGACCCAGTACTTC.

This clonotype has a handful of counts. The chain is built from TRBV6-5 and TRBJ2-5, with a possible D match to TRBD2 (5 bases). CDR1 is MNHEY and CDR2 is SVGAGI in the germline V gene. The CDR3 extends over 16 amino acids. Deletions cut 2 bases from V and 5 bases from J, with 18 bases between. The CDR3 DNA follows: TGTGCCAGCAGTTACGGACTCGACGGGTTATCGGAGACCCAGTACTTC. Amino acids: CASSYGLDGLSETQYF.